This record covers a single T cell receptor (beta chain). This sample stems from a study of T-cell memory formation after mild COVID-19. Across the whole study: Clustering of TCRs was largely donor specific.

CDR1 KGHDR and CDR2 SFDVKD come from the germline V gene. V was shortened by 8 bases and J by 4 bases, with 6 bases between the two germline ends. This CDR3 contains 11 residues. TCRdb called the 5' RACE reads again in MiXCR, with one record for every CDR3 protein. The sample records 100,000 to 150,000 distinct CDR3 sequences, roughly 6% being singletons. Material: PBMCs or a T cell subset sorted from them (not recorded which). The receptor comes from an adult woman who had mild COVID-19 (a few samples of this study predate the infection). Cell type and time point are not known. The chain employs TRBV24-1 and TRBJ2-3; D remains ambiguous. The CDR3 region has the DNA TGTGCCACCACCAACGCAGATACGCAGTATTTT. This sequence encodes CATTNADTQYF.